This T cell receptor (beta chain) was captured in a study of blood T cell repertoires in COVID-19. Study summary: PBMCs, B-cell-depleted T cells, or T cells provided the cDNA or gDNA that made up the material.

The V and J ends lost 5 bases and 6 bases, in that order; junction bases with no gene match: 8. CDR1 and CDR2 from the germline V gene are LGHDT and YNNKEL (reference sequence). The CDR3 sequence is 15 residues long. Method: immunoSEQ multiplex PCR; TCRdb's copy keeps in-frame clones and lacks some. Altogether approximately 170,000 clones are present, about 82% being singletons, with the ten largest covering about 8.1%. The sequence was collected from a woman aged 80 or over with COVID-19, enrolled during active disease. J is TRBJ2-2 and V is TRBV3-1 (or the pseudogene TRBV3-2); 8 bases map to TRBD2. The specimen was peripheral blood. CDR3 protein: CASSLASGSSGELFF. CDR3 bases: TGTGCCAGCAGCTTGGCTAGCGGGTCGTCCGGGGAGCTGTTTTTT.